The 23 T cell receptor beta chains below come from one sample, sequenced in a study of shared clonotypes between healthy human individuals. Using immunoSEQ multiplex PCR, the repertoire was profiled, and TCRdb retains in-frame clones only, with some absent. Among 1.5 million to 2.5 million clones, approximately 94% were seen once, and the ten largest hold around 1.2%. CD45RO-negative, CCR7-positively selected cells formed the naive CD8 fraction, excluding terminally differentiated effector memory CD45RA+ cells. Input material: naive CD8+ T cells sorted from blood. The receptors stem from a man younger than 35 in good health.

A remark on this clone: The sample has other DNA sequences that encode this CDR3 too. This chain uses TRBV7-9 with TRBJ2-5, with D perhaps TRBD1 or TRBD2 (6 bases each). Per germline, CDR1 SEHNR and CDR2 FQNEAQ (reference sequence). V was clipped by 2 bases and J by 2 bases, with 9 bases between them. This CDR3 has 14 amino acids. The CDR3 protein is CASSLRGVQETQYF. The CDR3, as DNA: TGTGCCAGCAGCTTAAGGGGGGTACAAGAGACCCAGTACTTC.

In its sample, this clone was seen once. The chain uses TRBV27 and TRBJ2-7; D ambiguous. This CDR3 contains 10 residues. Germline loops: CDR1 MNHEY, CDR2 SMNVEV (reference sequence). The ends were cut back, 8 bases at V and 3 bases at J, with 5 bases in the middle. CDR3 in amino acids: CASPNYEQYF. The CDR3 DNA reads TGTGCCAGCCCTAACTACGAGCAGTACTTC.

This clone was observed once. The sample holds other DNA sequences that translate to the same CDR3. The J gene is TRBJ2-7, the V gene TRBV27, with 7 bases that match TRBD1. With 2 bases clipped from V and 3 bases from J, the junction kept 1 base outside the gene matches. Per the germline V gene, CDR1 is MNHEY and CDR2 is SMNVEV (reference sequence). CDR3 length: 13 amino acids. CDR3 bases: TGTGCCAGCAGTTTAGACAGGGACTACGAGCAGTACTTC. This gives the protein CASSLDRDYEQYF.

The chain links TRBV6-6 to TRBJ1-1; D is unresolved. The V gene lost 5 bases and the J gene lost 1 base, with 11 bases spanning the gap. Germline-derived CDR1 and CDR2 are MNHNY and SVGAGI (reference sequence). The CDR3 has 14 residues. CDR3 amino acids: CASSLEGSNTEAFF. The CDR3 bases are TGTGCCAGCAGTCTTGAGGGCTCGAACACTGAAGCTTTCTTT.

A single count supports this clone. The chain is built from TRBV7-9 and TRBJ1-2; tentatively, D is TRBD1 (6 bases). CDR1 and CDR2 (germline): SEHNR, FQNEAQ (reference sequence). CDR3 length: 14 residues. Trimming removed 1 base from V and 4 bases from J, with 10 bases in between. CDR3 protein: CASSLGLGGYGYTF. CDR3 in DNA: TGTGCCAGCAGCTTAGGTTTAGGGGGCTATGGCTACACCTTC.

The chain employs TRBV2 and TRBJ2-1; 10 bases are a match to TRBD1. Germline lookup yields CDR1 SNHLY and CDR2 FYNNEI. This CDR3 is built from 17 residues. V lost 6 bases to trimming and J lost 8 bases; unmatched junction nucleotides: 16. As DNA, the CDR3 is TGTGCCAGCAGGAAATCAAGGGAGACAGGGGGCCGGGATGAGCAGTTCTTC. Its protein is CASRKSRETGGRDEQFF.

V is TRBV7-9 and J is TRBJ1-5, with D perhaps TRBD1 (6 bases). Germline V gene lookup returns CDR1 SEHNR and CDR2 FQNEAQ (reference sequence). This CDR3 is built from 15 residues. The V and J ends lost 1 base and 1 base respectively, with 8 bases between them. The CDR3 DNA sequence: TGTGCCAGCAGCTTAGACAGGGAGAGCAATCAGCCCCAGCATTTT. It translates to CASSLDRESNQPQHF.

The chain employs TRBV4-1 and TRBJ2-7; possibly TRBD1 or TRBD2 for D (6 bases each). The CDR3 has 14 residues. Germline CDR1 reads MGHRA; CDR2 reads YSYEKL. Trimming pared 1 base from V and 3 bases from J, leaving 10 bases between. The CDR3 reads CASSQGRGLYEQYF. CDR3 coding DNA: TGCGCCAGCAGCCAAGGACGGGGGCTCTACGAGCAGTACTTC.

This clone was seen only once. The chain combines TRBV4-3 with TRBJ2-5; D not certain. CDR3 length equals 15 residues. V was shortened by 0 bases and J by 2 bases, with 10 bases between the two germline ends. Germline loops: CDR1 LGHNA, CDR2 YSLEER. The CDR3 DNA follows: TGCGCCAGCAGCCAAGATATGGGTCGGCAAGAGACCCAGTACTTC. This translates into CASSQDMGRQETQYF.

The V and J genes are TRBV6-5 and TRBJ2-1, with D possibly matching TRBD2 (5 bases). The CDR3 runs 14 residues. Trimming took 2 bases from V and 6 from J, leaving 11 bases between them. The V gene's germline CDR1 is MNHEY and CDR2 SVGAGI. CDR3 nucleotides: TGTGCCAGCAGTTACGGTACTGAGGGCAATGAGCAGTTCTTC. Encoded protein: CASSYGTEGNEQFF.

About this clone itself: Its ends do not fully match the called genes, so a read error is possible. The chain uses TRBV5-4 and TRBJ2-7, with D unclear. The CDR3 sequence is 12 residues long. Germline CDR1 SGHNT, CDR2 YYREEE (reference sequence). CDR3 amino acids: CASSLASSEQYF. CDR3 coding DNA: TGTGCCAGCAGCTTGGCCTCCTCCGAGCAGTACTTC.

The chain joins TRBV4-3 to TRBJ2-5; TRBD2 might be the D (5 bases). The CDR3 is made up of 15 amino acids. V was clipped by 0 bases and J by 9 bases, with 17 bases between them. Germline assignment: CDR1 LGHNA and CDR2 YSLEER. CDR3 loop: CASSQDKGLPGAQYF. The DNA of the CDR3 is TGCGCCAGCAGCCAAGATAAGGGCCTCCCCGGGGCCCAGTACTTC.

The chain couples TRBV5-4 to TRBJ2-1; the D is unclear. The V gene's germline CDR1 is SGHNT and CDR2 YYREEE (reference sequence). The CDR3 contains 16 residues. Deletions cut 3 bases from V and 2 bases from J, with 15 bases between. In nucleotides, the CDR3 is TGTGCCAGCAGCTCATCGACACTGGGGACCTACAATGAGCAGTTCTTC. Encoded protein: CASSSSTLGTYNEQFF.

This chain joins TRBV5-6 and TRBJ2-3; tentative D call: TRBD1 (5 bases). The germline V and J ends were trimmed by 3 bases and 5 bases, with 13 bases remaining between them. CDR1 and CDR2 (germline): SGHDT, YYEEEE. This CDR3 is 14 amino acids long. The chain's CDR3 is CASSWAQVGDTQYF. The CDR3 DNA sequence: TGTGCCAGCAGCTGGGCACAGGTTGGAGATACGCAGTATTTT.

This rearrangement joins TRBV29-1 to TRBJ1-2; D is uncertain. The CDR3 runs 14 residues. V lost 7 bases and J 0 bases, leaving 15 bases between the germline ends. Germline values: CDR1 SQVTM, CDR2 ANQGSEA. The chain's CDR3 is CSGQTLNSNYGYTF. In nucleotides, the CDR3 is TGCAGCGGGCAGACTCTTAACTCTAACTATGGCTACACCTTC.

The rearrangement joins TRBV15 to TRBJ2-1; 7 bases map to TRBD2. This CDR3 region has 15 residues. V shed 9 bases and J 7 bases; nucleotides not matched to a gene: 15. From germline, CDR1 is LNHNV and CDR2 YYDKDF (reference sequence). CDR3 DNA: TGTGCCACTGTTTTGGGGAGCGGGACGAGAAATGAGCAGTTCTTC. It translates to CATVLGSGTRNEQFF.

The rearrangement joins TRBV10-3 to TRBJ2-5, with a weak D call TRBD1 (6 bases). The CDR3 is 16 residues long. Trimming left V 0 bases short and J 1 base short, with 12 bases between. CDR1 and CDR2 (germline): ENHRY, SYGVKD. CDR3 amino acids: CAISESVTDSQETQYF. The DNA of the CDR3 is TGTGCCATCAGTGAGTCGGTGACGGACAGCCAAGAGACCCAGTACTTC.

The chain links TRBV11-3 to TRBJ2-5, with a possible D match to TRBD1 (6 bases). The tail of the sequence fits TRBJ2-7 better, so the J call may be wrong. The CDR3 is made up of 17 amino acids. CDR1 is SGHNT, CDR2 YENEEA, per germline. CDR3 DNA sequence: TGTGCCAGCAGCTTAGACCGAAGGCTCAGGGGAACCTACGAGCAGTACTTC. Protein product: CASSLDRRLRGTYEQYF.

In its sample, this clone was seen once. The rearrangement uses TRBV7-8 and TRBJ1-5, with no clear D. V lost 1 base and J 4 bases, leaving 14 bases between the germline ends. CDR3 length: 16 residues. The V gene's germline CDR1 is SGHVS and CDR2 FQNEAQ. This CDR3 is CASSLEWGEINQPQHF. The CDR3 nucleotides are TGTGCCAGCAGCTTAGAATGGGGTGAAATTAATCAGCCCCAGCATTTT.

This chain's CDR3 is CASSAQGATNEKLFF. The CDR3 bases are TGTGCCAGCAGTGCCCAGGGGGCAACTAATGAAAAACTGTTTTTT. V and J are TRBV2 and TRBJ1-4, with 7 positions matching TRBD1. This CDR3 contains 15 residues. Germline V gene lookup returns CDR1 SNHLY and CDR2 FYNNEI. V lost 4 bases to trimming and J lost 0 bases; unmatched junction nucleotides: 2.

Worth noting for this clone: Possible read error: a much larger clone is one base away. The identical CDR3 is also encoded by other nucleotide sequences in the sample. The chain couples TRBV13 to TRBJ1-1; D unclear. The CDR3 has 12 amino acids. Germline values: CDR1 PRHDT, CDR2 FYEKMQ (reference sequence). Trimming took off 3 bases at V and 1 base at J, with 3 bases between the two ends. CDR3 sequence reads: CASSFGNTEAFF. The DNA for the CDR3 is TGTGCCAGCAGCTTCGGGAACACTGAAGCTTTCTTT.

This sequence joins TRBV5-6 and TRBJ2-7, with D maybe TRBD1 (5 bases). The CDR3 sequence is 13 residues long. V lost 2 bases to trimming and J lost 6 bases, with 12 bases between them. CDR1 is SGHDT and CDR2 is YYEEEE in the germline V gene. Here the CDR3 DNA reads TGTGCCAGCAGCTTTTTACAGGACCTCGAGCAGTACTTC. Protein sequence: CASSFLQDLEQYF.

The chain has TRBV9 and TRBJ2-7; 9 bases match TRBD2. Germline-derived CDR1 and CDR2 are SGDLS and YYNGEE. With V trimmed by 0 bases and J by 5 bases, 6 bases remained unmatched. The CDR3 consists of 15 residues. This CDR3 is CASSVGLAGPDEQYF. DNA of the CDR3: TGTGCCAGCAGCGTAGGGCTAGCGGGGCCCGACGAGCAGTACTTC.